The next 10 T cell receptor beta chains were all read from a single sample in a study of blood T cell repertoires in COVID-19. Only in-frame clones appear in the TCRdb table, and some are missing; sequencing was by immunoSEQ multiplex PCR. The sample consists of about 420,000 clones, around 90% of them appearing once. Sequences were obtained from peripheral blood. All receptors derive from a young man with COVID-19, enrolled during active disease.

This clone occurred once. The chain combines TRBV18 with TRBJ2-3, with 8 bases identical to TRBD2. This CDR3 contains 14 residues. V was pared by 3 bases and J by 6 bases, with 5 bases of the junction left unmatched. From germline, CDR1 is KGHSH and CDR2 LQKENI. As DNA, the CDR3 is TGTGCCAGCTCACCGGGACTAGGGGGTGATACGCAGTATTTT. Translated, it gives CASSPGLGGDTQYF.

V is TRBV5-1 and J is TRBJ2-3, with 10 bases aligning to TRBD2. Germline V lookup: CDR1 SGHRS, CDR2 YFSETQ. The CDR3 covers 19 residues. Trimming at V came to 0 bases and at J to 9 bases, leaving 19 bases not matched to a gene. CDR3 DNA sequence: TGCGCCAGCAGCTTGGATTCCCCATCTAGCGGGGGCCGGACGGGGACGCAGTATTTT. Translated, it gives CASSLDSPSSGGRTGTQYF.

This chain links TRBV7-8 with TRBJ1-4; 10 bases match TRBD1. This CDR3 contains 15 residues. CDR1 and CDR2 from the germline V gene are SGHVS and FQNEAQ. V lost 5 bases and J lost 7; bases outside the gene matches: 7. The CDR3 loop reads CASSPRQGAFEKLFF. The DNA for the CDR3 is TGTGCCAGCAGCCCGAGACAGGGGGCGTTTGAAAAACTGTTTTTT.

As to this clone: Germline is not matched at one junction end, which may reflect a read error. V usage is TRBV6-9 and J usage is TRBJ2-7, with 7 bases fitting TRBD1. Germline lookup yields CDR1 MNHGY and CDR2 SVAAGI. The CDR3 extends over 16 amino acids. This chain's CDR3 is CASSLAPGQYPRGSIF. For the CDR3, the DNA is TGTGCCAGCAGTTTAGCGCCGGGACAGTATCCTCGAGGATCGATTTTC.

V usage is TRBV10-3 and J usage is TRBJ1-3; D is unclear. The V end lost 2 bases, the J end lost 5 bases, and 10 bases lay between the germline ends. CDR1 ENHRY and CDR2 SYGVKD come from the germline V gene. CDR3 length equals 14 residues. For the CDR3, the DNA is TGTGCCATCAGTGAGATTGACAACCGAAACACCATATATTTT. Protein product: CAISEIDNRNTIYF.

The chain employs TRBV9 and TRBJ2-2; 9 positions match TRBD2. The J segment lost 10 bases and the V segment lost 3 bases, leaving 10 bases of the junction unmatched. This CDR3 is built from 15 residues. Germline loops: CDR1 SGDLS, CDR2 YYNGEE. CDR3 sequence (DNA): TGTGCCAGCAGCGCTGGAGGACTAGCGAGGCAGGAGCTGTTTTTT. Encoded protein: CASSAGGLARQELFF. The variable domain in full, completed from reference TRBV9 and TRBJ2-2, reads DSGVTQTPKHLITATGQRVTLRCSPRSGDLSVYWYQQSLDQGLQFLIQYYNGEERAKGNILERFSAQQFPDLHSELNLSSLELGDSALYFCASSAGGLARQELFFGEGSRLTVL.

The J gene is TRBJ2-2, the V gene TRBV19; 7 bases fit TRBD1. Germline V CDR1 and CDR2: LNHDA, SQIVND (reference sequence). There are 15 residues in the CDR3. Trimming at V came to 4 bases and at J to 1 base, leaving 3 bases not matched to a gene. DNA of the CDR3: TGTGCCAGTAGTAAGGGACAGCTGAACACCGGGGAGCTGTTTTTT. Translated: CASSKGQLNTGELFF.

The gene calls are TRBV19 and TRBJ1-3; D ambiguous. The CDR3 spans 14 residues. CDR1 is LNHDA and CDR2 is SQIVND in the germline V gene (reference sequence). V dropped 7 bases and J dropped 0 bases, with 10 bases sitting between them. The CDR3 protein is CASMDSSSGNTIYF. In DNA form, the CDR3 reads TGTGCCAGTATGGACTCCAGCTCTGGAAACACCATATATTTT.

This clone has only a few counts. The chain has TRBV5-1 and TRBJ2-5, with TRBD2 matching over 7 bases. This CDR3 has 13 amino acids. V shed 5 bases and J 1 base; nucleotides not matched to a gene: 2. Germline V gene sequence: CDR1 SGHRS, CDR2 YFSETQ. The DNA for the CDR3 is TGCGCCAGCAGGACTAGCACCCAAGAGACCCAGTACTTC. Protein: CASRTSTQETQYF.

The DNA for the CDR3 is TGTGCCAGCAGTTTAGATACCGGAAACACCATATATTTT. This sequence encodes CASSLDTGNTIYF. V is TRBV6-6 and J is TRBJ1-3; D gene unclear. Germline CDR1 and CDR2: MNHNY and SVGAGI (reference sequence). With 4 bases removed from V and 4 bases from J, the gap between germline ends came to 8 bases. The CDR3 extends over 13 amino acids.